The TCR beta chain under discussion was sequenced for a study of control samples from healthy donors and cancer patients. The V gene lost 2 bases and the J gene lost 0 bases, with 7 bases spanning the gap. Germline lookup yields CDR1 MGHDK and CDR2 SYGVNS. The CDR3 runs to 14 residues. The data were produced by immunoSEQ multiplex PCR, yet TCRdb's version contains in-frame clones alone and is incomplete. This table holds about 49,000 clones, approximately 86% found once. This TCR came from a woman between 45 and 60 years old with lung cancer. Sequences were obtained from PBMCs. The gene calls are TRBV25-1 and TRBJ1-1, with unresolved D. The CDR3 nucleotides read TGTGCCAGCAGTGAAGTAGGAATGAACACTGAAGCTTTCTTT. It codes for CASSEVGMNTEAFF. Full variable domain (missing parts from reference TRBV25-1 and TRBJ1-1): EADIYQTPRYLVIGTGKKITLECSQTMGHDKMYWYQQDPGMELHLIHYSYGVNSTEKGDLSSESTVSRIRTEHFPLTLESARPSHTSQYLCASSEVGMNTEAFFGQGTRLTVV.